The source of this T cell receptor beta chain is a study of shared clonotypes between healthy human individuals. Study-level findings and limits: Having only a few donors restricted how much genetic and exposure-history diversity was captured.

The assay used deep level. Libraries were prepared by immunoSEQ multiplex PCR; TCRdb keeps only in-frame clonotypes and omits some of them. The sample holds 490,000 or so clones, 65% to 80% seen once. Trimming took 7 bases from V and 2 from J, leaving 15 bases between them. CDR3 length: 14 amino acids. The germline V gene has CDR1 LNHDA and CDR2 SQIVND (reference sequence). A note on this clone: The antigen is undetermined.

Healthy adults negative for HIV, lacking recent acute infections or vaccinations, served as donors. The chain employs TRBV19 and TRBJ2-7; D is ambiguous. The sequenced material came from PBMCs. The origin of this receptor is a woman between 40 and 50 years old in good health. Some clones in this sample may be carry-over from other donors' samples. This CDR3 is CASKYVGGAYEQYF. As DNA, the CDR3 is TGTGCCAGTAAGTACGTAGGCGGAGCCTACGAGCAGTACTTC.